Described below is a single T cell receptor (beta chain) sequence and its context. What it recognizes is unknown. Healthy people donating bone marrow made up the donors. This sample was included in a study of cytomegalovirus exposure and HLA in healthy donors. Study-level points and caveats: Reports described diagnosis of cytomegalovirus status by the classifier as highly specific and sensitive.

The PCR ran on 60 Vbeta and 13 Jbeta primers. The table came from immunoSEQ multiplex PCR; TCRdb's copy has only in-frame clones and leaves some out. The sample totals 25,000 to 35,000 clones; its top ten clones hold 3.5%. This receptor was taken from a man in his forties or fifties in good health and CMV-seronegative. Sample: PBMCs.

CDR3 sequence reads: CASSGAGGPLNEQFF. The CDR3 coding sequence is TGTGCCAGCAGCGGAGCGGGAGGCCCTCTCAATGAGCAGTTCTTC. The chain has TRBV2 and TRBJ2-1; 9 bases fit TRBD2. V lost 6 bases and J lost 6; bases outside the gene matches: 9. CDR3 length: 15 residues. Germline CDR1 and CDR2: SNHLY and FYNNEI.